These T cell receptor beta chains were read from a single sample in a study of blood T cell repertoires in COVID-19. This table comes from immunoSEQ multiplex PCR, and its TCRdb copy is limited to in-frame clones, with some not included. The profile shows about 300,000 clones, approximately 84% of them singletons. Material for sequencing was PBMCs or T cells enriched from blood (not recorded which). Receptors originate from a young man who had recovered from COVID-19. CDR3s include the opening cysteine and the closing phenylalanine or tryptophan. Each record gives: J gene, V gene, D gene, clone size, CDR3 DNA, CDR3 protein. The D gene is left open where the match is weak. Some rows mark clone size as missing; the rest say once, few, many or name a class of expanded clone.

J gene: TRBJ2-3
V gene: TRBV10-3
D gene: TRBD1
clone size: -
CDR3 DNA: TGTGCCATCGGACAGGGGATAAGCACAGATACGCAGTATTTT
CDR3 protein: CAIGQGISTDTQYF

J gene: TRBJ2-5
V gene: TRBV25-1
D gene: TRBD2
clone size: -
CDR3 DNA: TGTGCCAGCGAAACTGGACTAGCCGGGGAGACCCAGTACTTC
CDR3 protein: CASETGLAGETQYF

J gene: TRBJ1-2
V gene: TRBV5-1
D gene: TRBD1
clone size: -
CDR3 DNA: TGCGCCAGCAGCTTGGGGCCGGGACAGGGGCCCATAGGCTACACCTTC
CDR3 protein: CASSLGPGQGPIGYTF

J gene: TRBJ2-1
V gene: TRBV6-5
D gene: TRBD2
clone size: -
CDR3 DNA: TGTGCCAGCAGTACGGGACTAGCGGGAGGGACTGAGCAGTTCTTC
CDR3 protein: CASSTGLAGGTEQFF

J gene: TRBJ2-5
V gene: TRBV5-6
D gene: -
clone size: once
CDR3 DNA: TGTGCCAGCAGCTTGTACGTCAACGGGGAGACCCAGTACTTC
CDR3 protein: CASSLYVNGETQYF

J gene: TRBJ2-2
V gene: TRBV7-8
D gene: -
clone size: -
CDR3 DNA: TGTGCCAGCAGGGGGTCTGGGGAGGCCCTCATGAACACCGGGGAGCTGTTTTTT
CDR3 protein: CASRGSGEALMNTGELFF

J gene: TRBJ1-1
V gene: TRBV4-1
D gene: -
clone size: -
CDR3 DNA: TGCGCCAGCACAACTCAGGGGATGACCTCTGAAGCTTTCTTT
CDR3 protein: CASTTQGMTSEAFF

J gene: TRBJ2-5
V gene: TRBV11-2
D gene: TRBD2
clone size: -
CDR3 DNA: TGTGCCAGCAGCTTATGGGGGGGGCAAGAGACCCAGTACTTC
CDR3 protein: CASSLWGGQETQYF

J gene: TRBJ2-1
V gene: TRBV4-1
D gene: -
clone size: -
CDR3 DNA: TGCGCCAGCAGCCAAGAACTGATGAACAATGAGCAGTTCTTC
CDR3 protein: CASSQELMNNEQFF

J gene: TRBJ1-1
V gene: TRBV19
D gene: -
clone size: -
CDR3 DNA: TGTGCCAGTAGTATTTCTCGGACTACTGAAGCTTTCTTT
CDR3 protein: CASSISRTTEAFF

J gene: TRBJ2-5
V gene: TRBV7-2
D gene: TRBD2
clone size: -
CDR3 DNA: TGTGCCAGCAGAAAGCGGGATGTGGTAGAGACCCAGTACTTC
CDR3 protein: CASRKRDVVETQYF

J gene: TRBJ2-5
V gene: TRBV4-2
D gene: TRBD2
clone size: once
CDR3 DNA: TGTGCCAGCAGCCAAAGCGGGGGAGTACAAGAGACCCAGTACTTC
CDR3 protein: CASSQSGGVQETQYF

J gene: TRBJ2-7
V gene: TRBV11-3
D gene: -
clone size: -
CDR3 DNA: TGTGCCAGCAGCTTAGGGGCGGGCCTCTCCTACGAGCAGTACTTC
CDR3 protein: CASSLGAGLSYEQYF

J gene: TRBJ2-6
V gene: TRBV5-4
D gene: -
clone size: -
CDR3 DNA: TGTGCCAGCAGCTCAGGGGGGAGCTCTGGGGCCAACGTCCTGACTTTC
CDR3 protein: CASSSGGSSGANVLTF

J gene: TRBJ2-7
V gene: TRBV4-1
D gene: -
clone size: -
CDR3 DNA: TGCGCCAGCAGCCGAGATCTATACGAGCAGTACTTC
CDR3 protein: CASSRDLYEQYF

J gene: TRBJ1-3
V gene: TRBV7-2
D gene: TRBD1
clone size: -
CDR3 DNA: TGTGCCAGCAGCTTTCAGGGGGCTAACTTAGGAAACACCATATATTTT
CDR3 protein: CASSFQGANLGNTIYF

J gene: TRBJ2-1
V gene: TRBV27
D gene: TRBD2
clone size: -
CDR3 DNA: TGTGCCAGCAGTCTGCTAGCGGGAGGCAAACTTTACAATGAGCAGTTCTTC
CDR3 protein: CASSLLAGGKLYNEQFF

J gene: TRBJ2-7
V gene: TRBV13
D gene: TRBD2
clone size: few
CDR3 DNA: TGTGCCAGCAGCTTAGGGGTTAGCGGGGGGGCCAACGAGCAGTACTTC
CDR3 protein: CASSLGVSGGANEQYF

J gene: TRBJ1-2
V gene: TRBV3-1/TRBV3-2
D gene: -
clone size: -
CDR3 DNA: TGTGCCAGCAGCCAAGCTAATCGAGGTGGCTACACCTTC
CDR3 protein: CASSQANRGGYTF

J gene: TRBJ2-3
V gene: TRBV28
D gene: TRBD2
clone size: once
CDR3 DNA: TGTGCCAGCAGTGAGGTCCGGGGGGGCGCAAGCACAGATACGCAGTATTTT
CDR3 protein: CASSEVRGGASTDTQYF

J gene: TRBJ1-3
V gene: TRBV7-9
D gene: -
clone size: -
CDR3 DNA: TGTGCCAGCACCCTAAATGCCGGGGGGCTGTCTGGAAACACCATATATTTT
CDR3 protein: CASTLNAGGLSGNTIYF

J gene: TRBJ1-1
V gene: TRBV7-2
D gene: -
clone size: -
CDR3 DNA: TGTGCCAGCAGGTTGATTAGGCGGGTCCCCCTCTCCATGAACACTGAAGCTTTCTTT
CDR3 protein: CASRLIRRVPLSMNTEAFF

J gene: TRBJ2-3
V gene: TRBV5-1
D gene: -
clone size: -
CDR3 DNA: TGCGCCAGCAGCTCCCCGGACGGGGGAGATACGCAGTATTTT
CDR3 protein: CASSSPDGGDTQYF

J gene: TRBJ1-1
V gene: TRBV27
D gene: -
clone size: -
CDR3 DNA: TGTGCCAGCAGTTCACCCCCAGGGTTGGGCACTGAAGCTTTCTTT
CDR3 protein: CASSSPPGLGTEAFF

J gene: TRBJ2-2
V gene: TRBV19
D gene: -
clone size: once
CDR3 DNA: TGTGCCAGTAGTATATTGGGACTCGCGAACACCGGGGAGCTGTTTTTT
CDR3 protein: CASSILGLANTGELFF

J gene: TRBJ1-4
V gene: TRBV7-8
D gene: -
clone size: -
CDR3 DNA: TGTGCCAGCAGCTTAGGGCGGGTGGAGGCCGAAAAACTGTTTTTT
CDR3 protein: CASSLGRVEAEKLFF

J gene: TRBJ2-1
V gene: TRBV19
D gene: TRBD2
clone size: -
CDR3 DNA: TGTGCCAGTAGTATAGTAGGAACTAGCGGGGCGAGGGATGAGCAGTTCTTC
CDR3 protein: CASSIVGTSGARDEQFF

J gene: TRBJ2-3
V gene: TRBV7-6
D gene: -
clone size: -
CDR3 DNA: TGTGCCAGCAGCCCTAGCCGGGCACGCGCAGATACGCAGTATTTT
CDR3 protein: CASSPSRARADTQYF

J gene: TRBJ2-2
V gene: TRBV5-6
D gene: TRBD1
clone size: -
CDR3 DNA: TGTGCCAGCAGCTGGGGACAGGGGAGCGGGGAGCTGTTTTTT
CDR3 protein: CASSWGQGSGELFF